This is a list of T cell receptor beta chains from one sample in a study of blood T cell repertoires in COVID-19. Generated by immunoSEQ multiplex PCR, the TCRdb table keeps only in-frame clones and is missing some. Here the sample spans 50,000 to 65,000 clones, about 86% being singletons. Sequencing input: peripheral blood. These receptors originate from a man aged 35 to 55 with acute or convalescent COVID-19. The CDR3 runs from the conserved cysteine through the conserved F or W. The D gene is left open where the match is weak. The size of a clone is reported for some rows only, either as once, few or many, or as a class for expanded clones.

abundance	v_gene	d_gene	j_gene	CDR3nt	CDR3aa
NA	TRBV9	NA	TRBJ1-2	TGTGCCAGCAGCGGGAACCACAGGGACCATCCCTATGGCTACACCTTC	CASSGNHRDHPYGYTF
NA	TRBV5-1	NA	TRBJ2-7	TGCGCCAGCAGCTTGATGGGGATCGGGGATTACGAGCAGTACTTC	CASSLMGIGDYEQYF
NA	TRBV9	TRBD1	TRBJ1-1	TGTGCCAGCATTCCCAGGGGTGAACAGGGGGCTAAATTT	CASIPRGEQGAKF
few	TRBV11-2	TRBD1	TRBJ1-3	TGTGCCAGCAGCTTTAGCTGGGACAGCCCAGAAGGAAACACCATATATTTT	CASSFSWDSPEGNTIYF
NA	TRBV24-1	NA	TRBJ1-2	TGTGCCACTTACGATTCGACAGGCTATGGCTACACCTTC	CATYDSTGYGYTF
NA	TRBV24-1	NA	TRBJ1-2	TGTGCCACCAGTGATTCCGGGATGGGCTATGGCTACACCTTC	CATSDSGMGYGYTF
NA	TRBV11-3	TRBD2	TRBJ2-2	TGTGCCAGCAGCTTAGATCTTGCGGGGGGTTCCGGCGGGGAGCTGTTTTTT	CASSLDLAGGSGGELFF
NA	TRBV28	NA	TRBJ1-1	TGTGCCAGCAGCCTAATCGGGAGGACGTCTGAAGCTTTCTTT	CASSLIGRTSEAFF
NA	TRBV5-8	TRBD1	TRBJ1-2	TGTGCCAGCAGCCCCGGGGGGACAGGGGCCTATGGCTACACCTTC	CASSPGGTGAYGYTF
NA	TRBV15	NA	TRBJ1-4	TGTGCCACACAAGGGAGGGAGGATGAAAAACTGTTTTTT	CATQGREDEKLFF
NA	TRBV21-1	NA	TRBJ1-2	TGTGCCAGCAGCAAAGGGGGAGGGGTTAACTATGGCTACACCTTC	CASSKGGGVNYGYTF
NA	TRBV7-2	NA	TRBJ1-2	TGTGCCAGCAGCCCCGGGAGGGGGGGCCGAGGATATGGCTACACCTTC	CASSPGRGGRGYGYTF
NA	TRBV6-5	TRBD2	TRBJ2-3	TGTGCCAGCTTCAAGCGGGAATCAAAGGATACGCAGTATTTT	CASFKRESKDTQYF
NA	TRBV19	NA	TRBJ1-4	TGTGCCAGTAGTCTAACAGGGAATACTAATGAAAAACTGTTTTTT	CASSLTGNTNEKLFF
NA	TRBV11-2	TRBD1	TRBJ1-1	TGTGCCAGCAGCTTAGAAAGGGGGCGCGGCACTGAAGCTTTCTTT	CASSLERGRGTEAFF
NA	TRBV9	NA	TRBJ2-2	TGTGCCAGCAGCGTAGTTCCTTTAGGTCGAGGGAGCAGCGCCGGGGAGCTGTTTTTT	CASSVVPLGRGSSAGELFF
NA	TRBV3-1/TRBV3-2	NA	TRBJ1-6	TGTGCCAGCAGCTCCTTTAATTCACCCCTCCACTTT	CASSSFNSPLHF
few	TRBV27	TRBD2	TRBJ2-7	TGTGCCAGCAGTATCACCGGGACTAGCAACGAGCAGTACTTC	CASSITGTSNEQYF
NA	TRBV19	TRBD1	TRBJ1-1	TGTGCCAGTACGACAGGGGGGGAGAAGCTAGCTTTCTTT	CASTTGGEKLAFF
NA	TRBV11-2	NA	TRBJ2-3	TGTGCCAGCAGCTTAATAGGGGACACAGATACGCAGTATTTT	CASSLIGDTDTQYF
NA	TRBV3-1/TRBV3-2	NA	TRBJ2-2	TGTGCCAGCAGCCAGGCTCTCCTAGGAAGAAACACCGGGGAGCTGTTTTTT	CASSQALLGRNTGELFF
NA	TRBV3-1/TRBV3-2	TRBD2	TRBJ2-5	TGTGCCAGCAGCCAAGGGGTAGCGGGGGGCCAAGAGACCCAGTACTTC	CASSQGVAGGQETQYF
NA	TRBV10-1	NA	TRBJ2-3	TGCGCCAGCAGTGAAACAGGAGGCACAGATACGCAGTATTTT	CASSETGGTDTQYF
NA	TRBV5-6	TRBD1	TRBJ1-5	TGTGCCAGCAGCTTACAGGGGGGGCAGCCCCAGCATTTT	CASSLQGGQPQHF
NA	TRBV10-3	TRBD1	TRBJ1-2	TGTGCCATCGGGGTGAGACAGGGCAATGGCTACACCTTC	CAIGVRQGNGYTF
NA	TRBV6-4	NA	TRBJ1-1	TGTGCCAGCAGTGGAGCGGTAACTGAAGCTTTCTTT	CASSGAVTEAFF
NA	TRBV4-2	TRBD1	TRBJ1-5	TGTGCCAGCAGAACAAATCAGGGGGTCAGTCAGCCCCAGCATTTT	CASRTNQGVSQPQHF
NA	TRBV2	NA	TRBJ1-1	TGTGCCAGCAGTGGCGACAGCCGTGGTCTGGACACTGAAGCTTTCTTT	CASSGDSRGLDTEAFF
few	TRBV4-1	NA	TRBJ2-7	TGCGCCAGCAGCCAAGTTCACAACTACGAGCAGTACTTC	CASSQVHNYEQYF
NA	TRBV7-2	TRBD1	TRBJ1-3	TGTGCCAGCAGCCCCTCCATCGGGACAGGGGCCAGGGGGAACACCATATATTTT	CASSPSIGTGARGNTIYF
NA	TRBV2	NA	TRBJ1-1	TGTGCCAGCTCACTACAGGGTTTTACTGAAGCTTTCTTT	CASSLQGFTEAFF
NA	TRBV5-8	NA	TRBJ1-2	TGTGCCAGCAGCTTGGATTCAGGCTACACCTTC	CASSLDSGYTF